The 32 T cell receptor beta chains presented below share a single source sample, sequenced in a study of cytomegalovirus exposure and HLA in healthy donors. The protocol was immunoSEQ multiplex PCR, while the TCRdb copy is restricted to in-frame clones and leaves out a portion. Of fewer than 95,000 clones in the sample, approximately 88% were seen once. The specimen was PBMCs. These TCRs come from a woman aged 18 to 35 in good health and CMV-seropositive.

V usage is TRBV13 and J usage is TRBJ1-2; no clear D. This CDR3 has 14 residues. V was shortened by 6 bases and J by 0 bases, with 11 bases between the two germline ends. CDR1 is PRHDT and CDR2 is FYEKMQ in the germline V gene (reference sequence). The CDR3 DNA sequence: TGTGCCAGCAGGGGTCACGGGACTAACTATGGCTACACCTTC. Translation gives CASRGHGTNYGYTF.

The rearrangement uses TRBV5-5 and TRBJ1-2, with TRBD1 identical over 7 bases. The V gene's germline CDR1 is SGHKS and CDR2 YYEKEE (reference sequence). The CDR3 totals 18 residues. The ends lost 3 bases at V and 1 base at J; junction bases unmatched: 15. CDR3 residues: CASSSGEAGTDFNYGYTF. Here the CDR3 DNA reads TGTGCCAGCAGCTCGGGTGAGGCCGGGACAGATTTTAACTATGGCTACACCTTC.

The chain combines TRBV4-2 with TRBJ1-4; the D is unclear. The germline V gene has CDR1 LGHNA and CDR2 YNFKEQ. The length of the CDR3 is 14 residues. V lost 6 bases and J 3 bases, leaving 11 bases between the germline ends. In nucleotides, the CDR3 is TGTGCCAGCAGTCCGCGGAGGTCTAATGAAAAACTGTTTTTT. Encoded protein: CASSPRRSNEKLFF.

The chain joins TRBV19 to TRBJ2-7, with a weak D call TRBD1 (6 bases). The CDR3 is 15 residues long. Trimming cost V 6 bases and J 2 bases, with 17 bases left between them. Germline V CDR1 and CDR2: LNHDA, SQIVND (reference sequence). CDR3 residues: CASSFTRGTPYEQYF. In nucleotides, the CDR3 is TGTGCCAGTAGCTTCACCAGGGGAACTCCCTACGAGCAGTACTTC. Full variable domain (rest looked up from reference TRBV19 and TRBJ2-7): DGGITQSPKYLFRKEGQNVTLSCEQNLNHDAMYWYRQDPGQGLRLIYYSQIVNDFQKGDIAEGYSVSREKKESFPLTVTSAQKNPTAFYLCASSFTRGTPYEQYFGPGTRLTVT.

This clone was recorded once. The chain combines TRBV28 with TRBJ1-2; TRBD1 is a possible D gene (5 bases). The length of the CDR3 is 14 residues. V was shortened by 4 bases and J by 4 bases, with 13 bases between the two germline ends. Germline V CDR1 and CDR2: MDHEN, SYDVKM. This CDR3 reads CASSWLGGGYGYTF. The CDR3 DNA reads TGTGCCAGCAGTTGGTTAGGCGGGGGCTATGGCTACACCTTC.

The chain links TRBV29-1 to TRBJ2-4; 8 bases align to TRBD1. This CDR3 comprises 16 residues. Per the germline V gene, CDR1 is SQVTM and CDR2 is ANQGSEA. Trimming took 0 bases from V and 2 from J; bases not matched to a gene: 6. In DNA, the CDR3 is TGCAGCGTTGAAGAGAGGCCAGGGGGCCCCAAAAACATTCAGTACTTC. Translating gives CSVEERPGGPKNIQYF.

This chain joins TRBV14 and TRBJ2-3; D is perhaps TRBD2 (5 bases). This CDR3 contains 19 residues. CDR1 SGHDN and CDR2 FVKESK come from the germline V gene. Trimming took off 0 bases at V and 0 bases at J, with 19 bases between the two ends. The CDR3 region has the DNA TGTGCCAGCAGCCAAGATTATAAAGCGGTCGGGCCTAGCACAGATACGCAGTATTTT. It specifies CASSQDYKAVGPSTDTQYF.

The chain joins TRBV7-9 to TRBJ2-2; perhaps TRBD1 as D (6 bases). Between the trimmed V and J ends, which lost 11 bases and 4 bases, there was a span of 20 bases. Germline CDR1 and CDR2: SEHNR and FQNEAQ (reference sequence). The CDR3 extends over 15 amino acids. CDR3 in amino acids: CADTTQGSATGELFF. CDR3 nucleotides: TGTGCCGATACAACACAGGGTAGCGCCACCGGGGAGCTGTTTTTT. Full variable domain (missing parts from reference TRBV7-9 and TRBJ2-2): DTGVSQNPRHKITKRGQNVTFRCDPISEHNRLYWYRQTLGQGPEFLTYFQNEAQLEKSRLLSDRFSAERPKGSFSTLEIQRTEQGDSAMYLCADTTQGSATGELFFGEGSRLTVL.

V and J are TRBV19 and TRBJ1-2, with 7 nucleotides matching TRBD1. This CDR3 is 17 amino acids long. The germline V gene has CDR1 LNHDA and CDR2 SQIVND (reference sequence). The J segment lost 4 bases and the V segment lost 5 bases, leaving 16 bases of the junction unmatched. As DNA, the CDR3 is TGTGCCAGTAGTTCCGTAGGGGGCGGCCTGACTTTCTATGGCTACACCTTC. Translating gives CASSSVGGGLTFYGYTF.

Comments on this clone: This sample also contains other DNA sequences that code for the same CDR3. This chain joins TRBV30 and TRBJ2-3, with TRBD2 matching over 12 bases. J gave up 1 base and V 5 bases, and 1 base lay outside the gene matches. This CDR3 region has 14 residues. Germline loops: CDR1 GTSNPN, CDR2 SVGIG (reference sequence). The CDR3 DNA is TGTGCCTGGCGACTAGCGGGGGGCACAGATACGCAGTATTTT. Its translation is CAWRLAGGTDTQYF.

This rearrangement joins TRBV5-5 to TRBJ2-7; a weak D match, TRBD2 (7 bases). The V gene's germline CDR1 is SGHKS and CDR2 YYEKEE (reference sequence). The CDR3 spans 16 residues. V lost 4 bases, J lost 0 bases, and 17 bases lay in between. The chain's CDR3 is CASSPRRGGSSYEQYF. Here the CDR3 DNA reads TGTGCCAGCAGCCCTCGTAGGGGGGGTAGCTCCTACGAGCAGTACTTC.

The chain links TRBV29-1 to TRBJ1-3; TRBD1 might be the D (6 bases). V lost 2 bases and J 2 bases, leaving 10 bases between the germline ends. Germline V gene data show CDR1 as SQVTM and CDR2 as ANQGSEA. The CDR3 runs to 14 residues. The CDR3 DNA reads TGCAGCGTTGAACTAGACAGGACTGGAAACACCATATATTTT. Protein product: CSVELDRTGNTIYF.

This chain links TRBV28 with TRBJ2-7; D possibly corresponds to TRBD1 (5 bases). Between the trimmed V and J ends, which lost 2 bases and 4 bases, there was a span of 12 bases. Germline CDR1 reads MDHEN; CDR2 reads SYDVKM. The CDR3 consists of 14 residues. The DNA for the CDR3 is TGTGCCAGCAGTTTAGGACATTTCGTATACGAGCAGTACTTC. Amino acid sequence: CASSLGHFVYEQYF. Complete variable domain (other parts from reference TRBV28 and TRBJ2-7): DVKVTQSSRYLVKRTGEKVFLECVQDMDHENMFWYRQDPGLGLRLIYFSYDVKMKEKGDIPEGYSVSREKKERFSLILESASTNQTSMYLCASSLGHFVYEQYFGPGTRLTVT.

The rearrangement uses TRBV7-9 and TRBJ1-4; TRBD1 agrees at 9 bases. The J segment lost 8 bases and the V segment lost 5 bases, leaving 6 bases of the junction unmatched. CDR3 length: 14 residues. In germline, CDR1 is SEHNR, CDR2 FQNEAQ (reference sequence). In DNA, the CDR3 is TGTGCCAGCAGCGCACAGGGGGCGAACGAAAAACTGTTTTTT. Its protein is CASSAQGANEKLFF.

The sample holds a few counts of this clone. The chain carries TRBV2 and TRBJ1-5, with 10 positions matching TRBD1. The CDR3 contains 16 residues. Germline loops: CDR1 SNHLY, CDR2 FYNNEI. V trimming: 1 base; J trimming: 4 bases; junction bases outside the gene matches: 4. The CDR3 region is CASSEGRTGGNQPQHF. The CDR3 nucleotides are TGTGCCAGCAGTGAAGGTAGGACAGGGGGAAATCAGCCCCAGCATTTT.

The V call is TRBV19, the J call TRBJ1-1; D is perhaps TRBD1 (5 bases). V was clipped by 9 bases and J by 6 bases, with 14 bases between them. The CDR3 contains 12 residues. The germline V gene encodes CDR1 LNHDA and CDR2 SQIVND (reference sequence). The CDR3 coding sequence is TGTGCCAGCGCCGGGCCAGGGTCTGAAGCTTTCTTT. It encodes CASAGPGSEAFF.

The CDR3: CASSIQQTVYYGYTF. As DNA, the CDR3 is TGTGCCAGTAGTATACAACAGACAGTGTACTATGGCTACACCTTC. This chain joins TRBV19 and TRBJ1-2; possible D gene TRBD1, 5 bases. V shed 2 bases and J shed 3 bases, with 13 bases lying between them. CDR1 LNHDA and CDR2 SQIVND come from the germline V gene (reference sequence). This CDR3 comprises 15 residues.

The chain recombines TRBV25-1 with TRBJ1-2; no definite D call. Trimming left V 0 bases short and J 4 bases short, with 9 bases between. Germline CDR1 reads MGHDK; CDR2 reads SYGVNS. This CDR3 spans 14 amino acids. This CDR3 is CASSEYWRSYGYTF. Here the CDR3 DNA reads TGTGCCAGCAGTGAATATTGGCGGTCCTATGGCTACACCTTC.

V and J are TRBV18 and TRBJ2-2; weak D call: TRBD1 (5 bases). The CDR3 runs 15 residues. Germline V CDR1 and CDR2: KGHSH, LQKENI. Trimming removed 1 base from V and 1 base from J, with 7 bases in between. DNA for the CDR3: TGTGCCAGCTCACCACAGACAGTGAACACCGGGGAGCTGTTTTTT. It specifies CASSPQTVNTGELFF.

This clone is a singleton in its sample. The chain links TRBV28 to TRBJ1-1; D not certain. The V gene's germline CDR1 is MDHEN and CDR2 SYDVKM. V shed 6 bases and J shed 2 bases, with 13 bases lying between them. The length of the CDR3 is 14 residues. As DNA, the CDR3 is TGTGCCAGCAGCAGTACTTGGGCCAACACTGAAGCTTTCTTT. Translated: CASSSTWANTEAFF.

The gene calls are TRBV5-4 and TRBJ2-1; tentative D call: TRBD1 (5 bases). CDR3 length: 15 amino acids. V lost 0 bases to trimming and J lost 5 bases, with 12 bases between them. Germline V lookup: CDR1 SGHNT, CDR2 YYREEE (reference sequence). The CDR3: CASSLVSDSHNEQFF. In DNA form, the CDR3 reads TGTGCCAGCAGCTTGGTAAGTGACAGCCACAATGAGCAGTTCTTC.

The chain combines TRBV2 with TRBJ2-7; 9 nucleotides line up with TRBD1. Trimming took 10 bases from V and 0 from J; bases not matched to a gene: 10. The CDR3 covers 15 residues. CDR1 is SNHLY and CDR2 is FYNNEI in the germline V gene. The CDR3 spells CATQTGQGYSYEQYF. Here the CDR3 DNA reads TGTGCCACCCAAACGGGACAGGGATACTCCTACGAGCAGTACTTC. The full variable domain, completed using reference TRBV2 and TRBJ2-7, is EPEVTQTPSHQVTQMGQEVILRCVPISNHLYFYWYRQILGQKVEFLVSFYNNEISEKSEIFDDQFSVERPDGSNFTLKIRSTKLEDSAMYFCATQTGQGYSYEQYFGPGTRLTVT.

J is TRBJ2-2 and V is TRBV6-5; 7 nucleotides align to TRBD1. The CDR3 consists of 16 residues. The germline gives CDR1 MNHEY, CDR2 SVGAGI. The V and J ends lost 4 bases and 4 bases, in that order; junction bases with no gene match: 9. CDR3 bases: TGTGCCAGCAGTTCCCGACGGACAGGACGCACCGGGGAGCTGTTTTTT. Translating it yields CASSSRRTGRTGELFF.

The chain couples TRBV7-2 to TRBJ1-1; the D is unclear. The CDR3 totals 14 residues. V lost 2 bases and J 5 bases, leaving 12 bases between the germline ends. CDR1 is SGHTA and CDR2 is FQGNSA in the germline V gene. As DNA, the CDR3 is TGTGCCAGCAGCTTACATGCAGACTCAACTGAAGCTTTCTTT. Protein product: CASSLHADSTEAFF.

The V and J genes are TRBV19 and TRBJ2-1, with a possible D match to TRBD1 (5 bases). Trimming cost V 5 bases and J 0 bases, with 17 bases left between them. The CDR3 is 17 amino acids. CDR1 is LNHDA, CDR2 SQIVND, per germline (reference sequence). The CDR3 DNA follows: TGTGCCAGTAGTCCCCAAAGGGGCTACACCTCCTACAATGAGCAGTTCTTC. As protein: CASSPQRGYTSYNEQFF.

The chain combines TRBV7-2 with TRBJ2-3, with 9 bases that match TRBD2. V was clipped by 6 bases and J by 0 bases; unmatched bases: 16. CDR1 and CDR2 from the germline V gene are SGHTA and FQGNSA. The CDR3 consists of 19 residues. CDR3 residues: CASSYTPSPSGASTDTQYF. CDR3 coding DNA: TGTGCCAGCAGTTATACGCCCTCCCCTAGCGGGGCTAGCACAGATACGCAGTATTTT.

Only one count was recorded for this clone. The V call is TRBV11-2, the J call TRBJ2-7; 7 bases are a match to TRBD1. Germline V gene data show CDR1 as SGHAT and CDR2 as FQNNGV. The length of the CDR3 is 13 residues. The ends lost 5 bases at V and 6 bases at J; junction bases unmatched: 7. CDR3 amino acids: CASSPKTGTEQYF. As DNA, the CDR3 is TGTGCCAGCAGCCCTAAGACAGGGACCGAGCAGTACTTC.

The chain links TRBV6-5 to TRBJ1-1; 10 positions agree with TRBD1. This CDR3 comprises 13 residues. CDR1 and CDR2 (germline): MNHEY, SVGAGI. Losses at the gene ends were 6 bases for V and 11 bases for J; bases not matched to a gene: 9. The CDR3 here is CASSSGTGVRAFF. CDR3 nucleotides: TGTGCCAGCAGCTCCGGGACAGGGGTTCGGGCTTTCTTT.

J is TRBJ1-1 and V is TRBV29-1; the D gene is possibly TRBD1 (6 bases). The germline V gene has CDR1 SQVTM and CDR2 ANQGSEA. CDR3 length: 15 residues. V was cut by 3 bases and J by 7 bases, with 21 bases left in between. CDR3 loop: CSVEPATGPVVEAFF. In nucleotides, the CDR3 is TGCAGCGTTGAGCCGGCGACAGGTCCTGTGGTTGAAGCTTTCTTT.

The chain is built from TRBV27 and TRBJ1-5, with D unresolved. The CDR3 extends over 15 amino acids. V gave up 3 bases and J gave up 6 bases, with 15 bases separating them. Germline CDR1 is MNHEY and CDR2 is SMNVEV (reference sequence). The CDR3 nucleotides read TGTGCCAGCAGTTTTCGGGGTGGGTCGAGTCAGCCCCAGCATTTT. It encodes CASSFRGGSSQPQHF.

This clone has only a few counts. This sequence joins TRBV29-1 and TRBJ2-5, with 8 nucleotides matching TRBD1. V trimming: 6 bases; J trimming: 7 bases; junction bases outside the gene matches: 13. The CDR3 consists of 14 residues. Germline loops: CDR1 SQVTM, CDR2 ANQGSEA. CDR3 sequence (DNA): TGCAGCGTGACCTTCGGACAGGGCGTAGGGACCCAGTACTTC. Translated: CSVTFGQGVGTQYF.

Written as DNA, the CDR3 is TGTGCCAGCTCTCGACTAGCGGGGGGCTCGAACACCGGGGAGCTGTTTTTT. Translation gives CASSRLAGGSNTGELFF. The J gene is TRBJ2-2, the V gene TRBV18; TRBD2 agrees at 13 bases. The CDR3 loop spans 17 amino acids. Per germline, CDR1 KGHSH and CDR2 LQKENI. Trimming took 6 bases from V and 0 from J; bases not matched to a gene: 4.